This passage covers 19 T cell receptor beta chains from one sample sequenced in a study of blood T cell repertoires in COVID-19. Sequenced by immunoSEQ multiplex PCR; TCRdb stores in-frame clones only, minus some. The data contain 150,000 or so clones, 70% to 85% of them singletons. Sequences were obtained from peripheral blood. Every receptor here comes from a man aged 55 to 70 who had recovered from COVID-19.

V usage is TRBV6-5 and J usage is TRBJ2-1, with 7 bases fitting TRBD2. CDR1 is MNHEY and CDR2 is SVGAGI in the germline V gene. V shed 0 bases and J 1 base; nucleotides not matched to a gene: 3. The CDR3 is 16 residues long. CDR3 nucleotides: TGTGCCAGCAGTTACTCGGGAGCGGGGTCCTACAATGAGCAGTTCTTC. Translation: CASSYSGAGSYNEQFF.

The chain combines TRBV9 with TRBJ2-7, with a weak D call TRBD1 (5 bases). Trimming cost V 0 bases and J 2 bases, with 12 bases left between them. The CDR3 is made up of 15 amino acids. Germline V lookup: CDR1 SGDLS, CDR2 YYNGEE. This chain's CDR3 is CASSVVDSHTYEQYF. In DNA form, the CDR3 reads TGTGCCAGCAGCGTAGTAGACAGCCATACCTACGAGCAGTACTTC.

This clone was seen at least ten times. In DNA form, the CDR3 reads TGCGCCAGCAGCCAAGCCGCAGGAAAGAACTATGGCTACACCTTC. It yields the protein CASSQAAGKNYGYTF. The chain has TRBV4-1 and TRBJ1-2; D gene uncertain. Trimming left V 1 base short and J 2 bases short, with 11 bases between. CDR3 size: 15 residues. The germline V gene encodes CDR1 MGHRA and CDR2 YSYEKL.

The chain recombines TRBV6-6 with TRBJ1-2, with 9 nucleotides matching TRBD1. Germline-derived CDR1 and CDR2 are MNHNY and SVGAGI (reference sequence). This CDR3 is built from 15 residues. Trimming at V came to 5 bases and at J to 3 bases, leaving 7 bases not matched to a gene. This CDR3 is CASSTTTGGDYGYTF. CDR3 nucleotide sequence: TGTGCCAGCAGTACGACGACAGGGGGGGACTATGGCTACACCTTC.

This chain uses TRBV29-1 with TRBJ2-7, with unresolved D. Trimming took off 7 bases at V and 3 bases at J, with 10 bases between the two ends. The CDR3 contains 11 residues. Germline V gene sequence: CDR1 SQVTM, CDR2 ANQGSEA. CDR3: CSAAGGYEQYF. CDR3 sequence (DNA): TGCAGCGCCGCCGGTGGCTACGAGCAGTACTTC.

The V and J genes are TRBV2 and TRBJ2-7; maybe TRBD1 (6 bases). CDR1 and CDR2 (germline): SNHLY, FYNNEI. There are 15 residues in the CDR3. Trimming removed 10 bases at V and 6 bases at J, with 25 bases between. The CDR3: CATTLGGVELAEQYF. The CDR3 coding sequence is TGTGCCACTACCCTAGGGGGAGTCGAGCTCGCCGAGCAGTACTTC.

V gene TRBV7-3 combines with J gene TRBJ2-3, with 7 positions matching TRBD1. The trim removed 2 bases at V and 10 bases at J, leaving 15 bases unmatched. The CDR3 loop spans 16 amino acids. Germline V CDR1 and CDR2: SGHTA, FQGTGA. CDR3 residues: CASSLLHDRVSNAQYF. The CDR3 nucleotides are TGTGCCAGCAGCTTACTCCATGACAGGGTATCTAATGCGCAGTATTTT.

The V call is TRBV5-1, the J call TRBJ1-3; no clear D. Germline CDR1 is SGHRS and CDR2 is YFSETQ. There are 14 residues in the CDR3. Trimming left V 7 bases short and J 2 bases short, with 13 bases between. The CDR3 protein is CASRGADPGNTIYF. CDR3 in DNA: TGCGCCAGCCGAGGAGCCGACCCTGGAAACACCATATATTTT.

The rearrangement joins TRBV27 to TRBJ1-6; 9 nucleotides agree with TRBD1. With V trimmed by 5 bases and J by 8 bases, 7 bases remained unmatched. From germline, CDR1 is MNHEY and CDR2 SMNVEV (reference sequence). This CDR3 contains 15 residues. CDR3 sequence (DNA): TGTGCCAGCAGTAGACAGGGGGAGGAGGATTCACCCCTCCACTTT. Its protein is CASSRQGEEDSPLHF.

V is TRBV4-2 and J is TRBJ1-2; maybe TRBD1 (6 bases). V was cut by 0 bases and J by 3 bases, with 8 bases left in between. The germline V gene encodes CDR1 LGHNA and CDR2 YNFKEQ. This CDR3 has 14 amino acids. CDR3 bases: TGTGCCAGCAGCCAAGACCCAGGGGACTATGGCTACACCTTC. It translates to CASSQDPGDYGYTF.

The V call is TRBV5-5, the J call TRBJ2-2; D not resolved. This CDR3 is built from 11 residues. V was pared by 3 bases and J by 8 bases, with 5 bases between. In germline, CDR1 is SGHKS, CDR2 YYEKEE (reference sequence). Written as DNA, the CDR3 is TGTGCCAGCAGCTCTGCGGGGGAGCTGTTTTTT. Translation: CASSSAGELFF.

The V call is TRBV5-6, the J call TRBJ1-3, with D possibly being TRBD1 (6 bases). This CDR3 comprises 16 residues. Per the germline V gene, CDR1 is SGHDT and CDR2 is YYEEEE. Deletions cut 3 bases from V and 0 bases from J, with 13 bases between. CDR3 nucleotide sequence: TGTGCCAGCAGCTGGGAACAGGGACGCTCTGGAAACACCATATATTTT. It translates to CASSWEQGRSGNTIYF. The full variable domain, its missing parts supplied by reference TRBV5-6 and TRBJ1-3, is DAGVTQSPTHLIKTRGQQVTLRCSPKSGHDTVSWYQQALGQGPQFIFQYYEEEERQRGNFPDRFSGHQFPNYSSELNVNALLLGDSALYLCASSWEQGRSGNTIYFGEGSWLTVV.

The V call is TRBV19, the J call TRBJ2-7; 7 bases are shared with TRBD2. This CDR3 has 12 residues. Germline CDR1 and CDR2: LNHDA and SQIVND (reference sequence). V gave up 10 bases and J gave up 3 bases; unmatched junction bases: 6. CDR3 amino acids: CATHGGGYEQYF. CDR3 nucleotides: TGTGCCACCCATGGGGGGGGCTACGAGCAGTACTTC. Drawing the rest from reference TRBV19 and TRBJ2-7, the complete variable domain is DGGITQSPKYLFRKEGQNVTLSCEQNLNHDAMYWYRQDPGQGLRLIYYSQIVNDFQKGDIAEGYSVSREKKESFPLTVTSAQKNPTAFYLCATHGGGYEQYFGPGTRLTVT.

Of note for this clone: The same CDR3 is also encoded by other DNA sequences in this sample. This chain uses TRBV18 with TRBJ1-1; 7 bases map to TRBD1. V lost 2 bases, J lost 1 base, and 1 base stayed unmatched. This CDR3 has 14 residues. Looked up from germline, CDR1 is KGHSH and CDR2 is LQKENI. In DNA form, the CDR3 reads TGTGCCAGCTCACCAGGACAGGAGAACACTGAAGCTTTCTTT. This codes for CASSPGQENTEAFF.

J is TRBJ2-7 and V is TRBV9, with 10 nucleotides matching TRBD2. The CDR3 covers 13 residues. Germline CDR1 and CDR2: SGDLS and YYNGEE. Trimming cost V 7 bases and J 3 bases; bases outside gene matches: 4. The DNA of the CDR3 is TGTGCCAGCGGGCCTAGCGGGGGCTACGAGCAGTACTTC. It specifies CASGPSGGYEQYF.

The V call is TRBV9, the J call TRBJ2-2; D may be TRBD2 (7 bases). V was pared by 3 bases and J by 6 bases, with 21 bases between. The CDR3 extends over 17 amino acids. In germline, CDR1 is SGDLS, CDR2 YYNGEE. CDR3 region: CASSAKEGGGSAGELFF. The CDR3 DNA reads as TGTGCCAGCAGCGCCAAAGAGGGAGGGGGGAGCGCCGGGGAGCTGTTTTTT.

A few counts support this clone. J is TRBJ2-5 and V is TRBV4-3, with D perhaps TRBD2 (6 bases). The V gene's germline CDR1 is LGHNA and CDR2 YSLEER. V lost 1 base and J lost 5, with 26 bases in between. CDR3 length: 19 amino acids. CDR3 coding DNA: TGCGCCAGCAGCCAAGCGCCGACGCGGCGGGGCTCCGGCAAGGAGACCCAGTACTTC. It is translated as CASSQAPTRRGSGKETQYF.

The chain joins TRBV5-4 to TRBJ1-2, with unresolved D. V lost 2 bases to trimming and J lost 4 bases, with 15 bases between them. The CDR3 totals 15 residues. CDR1 and CDR2 from the germline V gene are SGHNT and YYREEE (reference sequence). The CDR3 loop is CASSFRVTEGYGYTF. CDR3 coding DNA: TGTGCCAGCAGCTTCCGGGTTACAGAGGGCTATGGCTACACCTTC.

This chain connects TRBV9 to TRBJ1-1, with D perhaps TRBD1 (5 bases). Trimming stripped 4 bases from V and 4 bases from J, with 14 bases between. This CDR3 contains 14 residues. The germline V gene has CDR1 SGDLS and CDR2 YYNGEE. The CDR3 loop is CASSPRQGLTEAFF. CDR3 DNA sequence: TGTGCCAGCAGCCCCCGGCAGGGCCTCACTGAAGCTTTCTTT.